This TCR beta chain was retrieved from a study of cytomegalovirus exposure and HLA in healthy donors. Use of 60 Vbeta and 13 Jbeta primers characterized the PCR. The repertoire was sequenced with immunoSEQ multiplex PCR; TCRdb's copy has only in-frame clones and lacks some. The profile shows some 81,000 clones, approximately 72% of them singletons. Per germline, CDR1 SGHRS and CDR2 YFSETQ. The ends lost 4 bases at V and 2 bases at J; junction bases unmatched: 3. CDR3 size: 14 residues. The source of this sequence is a woman in her thirties or forties in good health and CMV-seropositive. Sequenced sample: PBMCs. The chain couples TRBV5-1 to TRBJ2-3, with 8 bases aligning to TRBD2. The chain's CDR3 is CASSRLATTDTQYF. Written as DNA, the CDR3 is TGCGCCAGCAGCCGACTAGCGACCACAGATACGCAGTATTTT.